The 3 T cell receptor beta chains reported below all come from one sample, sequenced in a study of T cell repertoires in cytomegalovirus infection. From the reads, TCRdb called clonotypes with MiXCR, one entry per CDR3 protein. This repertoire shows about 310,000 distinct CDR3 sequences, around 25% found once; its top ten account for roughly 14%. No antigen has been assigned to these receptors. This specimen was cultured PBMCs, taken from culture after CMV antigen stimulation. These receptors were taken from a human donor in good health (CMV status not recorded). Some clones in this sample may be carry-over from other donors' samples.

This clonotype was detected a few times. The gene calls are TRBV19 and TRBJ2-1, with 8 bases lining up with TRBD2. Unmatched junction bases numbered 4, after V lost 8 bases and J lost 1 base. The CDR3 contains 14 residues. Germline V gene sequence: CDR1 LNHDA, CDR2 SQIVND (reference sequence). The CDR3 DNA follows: TGTGCCAGTGCTCGACTAGCGTCCTACAATGAGCAGTTCTTC. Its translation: CASARLASYNEQFF.

The CDR3 reads CASSLGSTGAYEQYV. DNA of the CDR3: TGCGCCAGCAGCTTAGGTTCAACCGGGGCTTACGAGCAGTACGTC. This chain links TRBV5-1 with TRBJ2-7; D may be TRBD1 or TRBD2 (5 bases each). The CDR3 is 15 residues long. The V and J ends lost 2 bases and 4 bases respectively, with 16 bases between them. The germline V gene has CDR1 SGHRS and CDR2 YFSETQ.

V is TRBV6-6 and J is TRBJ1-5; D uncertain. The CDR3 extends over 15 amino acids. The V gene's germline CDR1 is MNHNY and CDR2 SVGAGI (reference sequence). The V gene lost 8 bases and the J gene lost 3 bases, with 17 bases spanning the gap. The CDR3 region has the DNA TGTGCCAGCGCTTACCGACTGGCCCCCAATCAGCCCCAGCATTTT. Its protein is CASAYRLAPNQPQHF.